The present T cell receptor beta chain was sequenced within a study of T cell responses to AZD1222 COVID-19 vaccine. As for this clone: Its antigen is as yet unknown.

Whole-study results and caveats: At study baseline, merely over 5 AZD1222 recipients were seropositive. The CD4 TCRs associated with vaccination extended across spike and predominated at 160-218 and 743-854. Rises in breadth and depth of Spike-specific TCRs came after two AZD1222 doses.

Generated by immunoSEQ multiplex PCR, the TCRdb table keeps only in-frame clones and is missing some. The data hold about 92,000 clones, with about 91% observed a single time. The sequence came from an adult in good health. The sample here was peripheral blood, taken on day 0 of MenACWY control vaccination.

For the CDR3, the DNA is TGTGCCAGCCGCGTGAGCGGGGGTCAAGAGACCCAGTACTTC. Protein sequence: CASRVSGGQETQYF. The chain uses TRBV18 and TRBJ2-5, with 8 bases lining up with TRBD2. J gave up 2 bases and V 8 bases, and 7 bases lay outside the gene matches. Germline V CDR1 and CDR2: KGHSH, LQKENI. The CDR3 consists of 14 residues.